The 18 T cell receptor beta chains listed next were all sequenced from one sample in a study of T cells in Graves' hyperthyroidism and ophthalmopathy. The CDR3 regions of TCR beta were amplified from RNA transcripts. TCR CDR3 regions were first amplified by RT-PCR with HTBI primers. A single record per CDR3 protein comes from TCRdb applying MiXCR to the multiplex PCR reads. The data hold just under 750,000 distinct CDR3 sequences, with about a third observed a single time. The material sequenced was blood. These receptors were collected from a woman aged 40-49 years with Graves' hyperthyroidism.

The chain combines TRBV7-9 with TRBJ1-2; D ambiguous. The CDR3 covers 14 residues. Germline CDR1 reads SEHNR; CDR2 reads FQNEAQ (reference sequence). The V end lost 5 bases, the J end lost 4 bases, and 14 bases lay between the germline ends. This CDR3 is CASSLQPGVYGYTF. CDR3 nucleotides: TGTGCCAGCAGCCTTCAGCCCGGCGTCTATGGCTACACCTTC.

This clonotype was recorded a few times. CDR3 sequence: CASTSWTGGSYGYTF. The CDR3 DNA is TGCGCCAGCACCTCCTGGACAGGGGGCAGCTATGGCTACACCTTC. The chain links TRBV4-3 to TRBJ1-2; 11 bases agree with TRBD1. The CDR3 is 15 amino acids. V was clipped by 7 bases and J by 4 bases; unmatched bases: 8. Per germline, CDR1 LGHNA and CDR2 YSLEER.

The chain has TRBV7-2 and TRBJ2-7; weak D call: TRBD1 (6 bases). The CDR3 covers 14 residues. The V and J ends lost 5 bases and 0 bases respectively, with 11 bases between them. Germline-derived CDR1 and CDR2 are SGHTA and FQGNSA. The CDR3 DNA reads TGTACCAGCAGCCTCGGACAGAACTCCTACGAGCAGTACTTC. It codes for CTSSLGQNSYEQYF.

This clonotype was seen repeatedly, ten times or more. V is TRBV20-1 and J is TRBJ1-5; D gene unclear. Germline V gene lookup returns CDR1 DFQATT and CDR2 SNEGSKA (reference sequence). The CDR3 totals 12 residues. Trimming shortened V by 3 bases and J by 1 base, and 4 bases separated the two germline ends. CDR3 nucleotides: TGCAGTGCTAGCTGGAGCAATCAGCCCCAGCATTTT. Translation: CSASWSNQPQHF.

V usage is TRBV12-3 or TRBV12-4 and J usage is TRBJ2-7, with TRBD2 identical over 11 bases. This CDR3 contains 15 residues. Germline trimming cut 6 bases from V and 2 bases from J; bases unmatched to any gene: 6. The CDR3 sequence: CASRMTSGDTYEQYF. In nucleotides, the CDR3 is TGTGCCAGCAGGATGACTAGCGGGGATACCTACGAGCAGTACTTC.

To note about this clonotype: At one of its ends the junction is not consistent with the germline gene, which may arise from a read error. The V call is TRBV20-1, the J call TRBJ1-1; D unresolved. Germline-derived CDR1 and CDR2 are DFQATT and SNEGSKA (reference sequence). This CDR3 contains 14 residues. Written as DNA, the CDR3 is TGCAGTGCTAGAGATCCCGCGGGGTACACTGAAGCTTCCTTT. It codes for CSARDPAGYTEASF.

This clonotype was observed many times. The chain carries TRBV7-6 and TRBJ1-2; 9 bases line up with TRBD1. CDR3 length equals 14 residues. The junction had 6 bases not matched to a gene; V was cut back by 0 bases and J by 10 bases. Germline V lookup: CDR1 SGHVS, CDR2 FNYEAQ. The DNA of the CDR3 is TGTGCCAGCAGCTTAGCACAGGGGGCAGGGCCCTACACCTTC. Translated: CASSLAQGAGPYTF.

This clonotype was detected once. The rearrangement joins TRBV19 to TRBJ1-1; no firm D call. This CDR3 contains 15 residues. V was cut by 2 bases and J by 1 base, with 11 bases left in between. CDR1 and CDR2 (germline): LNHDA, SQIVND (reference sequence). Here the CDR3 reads CASSISVGGNTEAFF. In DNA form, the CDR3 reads TGTGCCAGTAGTATAAGTGTTGGAGGGAACACTGAAGCTTTCTTT.

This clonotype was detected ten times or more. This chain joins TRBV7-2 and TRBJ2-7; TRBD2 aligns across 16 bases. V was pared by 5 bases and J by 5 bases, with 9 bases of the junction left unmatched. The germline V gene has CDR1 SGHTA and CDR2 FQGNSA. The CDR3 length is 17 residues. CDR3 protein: CASSLVGLAGGPHEQYF. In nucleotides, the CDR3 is TGTGCCAGCAGCCTAGTGGGACTAGCGGGGGGGCCGCACGAGCAGTACTTC.

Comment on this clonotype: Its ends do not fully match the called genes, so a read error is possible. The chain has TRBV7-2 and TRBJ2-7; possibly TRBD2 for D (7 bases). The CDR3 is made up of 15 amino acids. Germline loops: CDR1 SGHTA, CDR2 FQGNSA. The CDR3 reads CASSQPGEGVYEQYF. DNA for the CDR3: TGCGCCAGCAGCCAGCCAGGGGAGGGGGTCTACGAGCAGTACTTC.

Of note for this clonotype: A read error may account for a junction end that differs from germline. As DNA, the CDR3 is TGTGCCAGCAGGTTAATACTAGCGGGAGGGACCTCTGAAGCTTTCTTC. This codes for CASRLILAGGTSEAFF. This sequence joins TRBV2 and TRBJ1-1; D might be TRBD1 (5 bases). Germline-derived CDR1 and CDR2 are SNHLY and FYNNEI. The CDR3 runs to 16 residues.

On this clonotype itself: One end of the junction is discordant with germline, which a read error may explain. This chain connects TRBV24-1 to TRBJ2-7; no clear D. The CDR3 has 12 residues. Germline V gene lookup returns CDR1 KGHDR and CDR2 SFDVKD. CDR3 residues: CASHSVSGEQYF. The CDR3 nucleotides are TGCGCCAGCCACTCGGTCTCGGGCGAGCAGTACTTC.

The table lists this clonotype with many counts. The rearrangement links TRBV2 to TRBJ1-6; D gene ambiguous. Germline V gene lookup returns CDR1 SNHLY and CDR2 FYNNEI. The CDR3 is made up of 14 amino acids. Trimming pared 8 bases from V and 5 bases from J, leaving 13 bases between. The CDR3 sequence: CASCVPSNNSPLHF. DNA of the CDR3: TGTGCCAGCTGTGTACCATCCAATAATTCACCCCTCCACTTT.

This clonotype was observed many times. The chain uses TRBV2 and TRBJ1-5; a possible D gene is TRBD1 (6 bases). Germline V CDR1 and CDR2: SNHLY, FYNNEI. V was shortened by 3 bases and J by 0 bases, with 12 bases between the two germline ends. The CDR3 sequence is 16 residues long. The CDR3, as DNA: TGTGCCAGCAGTGAGCGGACAGCCCATAGCAATCAGCCCCAGCATTTT. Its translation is CASSERTAHSNQPQHF.

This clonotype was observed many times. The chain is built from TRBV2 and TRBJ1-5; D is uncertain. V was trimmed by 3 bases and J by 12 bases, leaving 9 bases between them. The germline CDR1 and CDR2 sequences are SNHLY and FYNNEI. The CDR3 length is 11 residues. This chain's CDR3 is CASSDNLVQHF. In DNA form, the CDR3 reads TGTGCCAGCAGTGATAATCTAGTCCAGCATTTT.

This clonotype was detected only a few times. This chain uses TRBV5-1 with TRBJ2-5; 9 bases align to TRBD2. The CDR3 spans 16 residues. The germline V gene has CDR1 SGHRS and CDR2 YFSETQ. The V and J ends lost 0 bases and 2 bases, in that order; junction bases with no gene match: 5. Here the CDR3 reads CASSLVSLAGQETQYF. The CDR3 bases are TGCGCCAGCAGCTTGGTTAGTCTAGCGGGGCAAGAGACCCAGTACTTC. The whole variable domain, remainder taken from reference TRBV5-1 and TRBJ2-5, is KAGVTQTPRYLIKTRGQQVTLSCSPISGHRSVSWYQQTPGQGLQFLFEYFSETQRNKGNFPGRFSGRQFSNSRSEMNVSTLELGDSALYLCASSLVSLAGQETQYFGPGTRLLVL.

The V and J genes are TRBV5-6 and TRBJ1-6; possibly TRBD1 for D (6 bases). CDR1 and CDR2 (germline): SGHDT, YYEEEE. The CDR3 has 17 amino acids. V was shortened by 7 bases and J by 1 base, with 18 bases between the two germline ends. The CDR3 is CASSYQGKGSYNSPLHF. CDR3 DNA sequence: TGTGCCAGCTCCTATCAGGGGAAGGGATCCTATAATTCACCCCTCCACTTT.

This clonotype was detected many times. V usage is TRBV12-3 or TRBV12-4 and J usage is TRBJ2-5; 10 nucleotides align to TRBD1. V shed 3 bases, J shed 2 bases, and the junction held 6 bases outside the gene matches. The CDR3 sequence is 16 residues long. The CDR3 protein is CASSFPSGQGQETQYF. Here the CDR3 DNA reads TGTGCCAGCAGTTTCCCCTCGGGACAGGGGCAAGAGACCCAGTACTTC.